Sequencing of this TCR beta chain was carried out in a study of cytomegalovirus exposure and HLA in healthy donors. The PCR employed 60 Vbeta primers together with 13 Jbeta primers. The protocol was immunoSEQ multiplex PCR, while the TCRdb copy is restricted to in-frame clones and leaves out a portion. Among 85,000 to 120,000 clones listed, more than 75% were seen once. The CDR3 covers 22 residues. Germline-derived CDR1 and CDR2 are SGDLS and YYNGEE. V gave up 2 bases and J gave up 0 bases; unmatched junction bases: 19. Sequenced material: PBMCs. The sequence came from a woman between 50 and 59 years old in good health and CMV-seropositive. This chain uses TRBV9 with TRBJ2-1, with 11 bases that match TRBD2. This CDR3 reads CASSVSLGGLAVKLSSYNEQFF. CDR3 nucleotides: TGTGCCAGCAGCGTCTCCCTCGGGGGACTAGCGGTTAAGCTAAGCTCCTACAATGAGCAGTTCTTC.